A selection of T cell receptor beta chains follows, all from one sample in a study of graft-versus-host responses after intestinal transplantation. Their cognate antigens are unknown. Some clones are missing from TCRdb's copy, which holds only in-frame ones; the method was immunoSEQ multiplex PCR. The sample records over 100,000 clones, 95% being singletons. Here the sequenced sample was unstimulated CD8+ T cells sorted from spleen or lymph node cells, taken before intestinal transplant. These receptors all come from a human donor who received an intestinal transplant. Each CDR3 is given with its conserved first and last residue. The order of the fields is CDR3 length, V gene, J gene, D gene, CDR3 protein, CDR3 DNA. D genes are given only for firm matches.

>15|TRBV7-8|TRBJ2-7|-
CASSLGGRGDYEQYF
TGTGCCAGCAGCTTAGGGGGCCGGGGCGACTACGAGCAGTACTTC
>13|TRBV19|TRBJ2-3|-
CASSPYTEDTQYF
TGTGCCAGTAGTCCCTACACGGAGGATACGCAGTATTTT
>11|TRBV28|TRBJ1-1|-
CASIRSVEIFF
TGTGCCAGCATCAGATCCGTGGAGATCTTCTTT
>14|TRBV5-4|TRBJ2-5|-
CASSLWAGQETQYF
TGTGCCAGCAGCTTGTGGGCAGGCCAAGAGACCCAGTACTTC
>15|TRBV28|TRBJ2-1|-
CASSLSPEGFGEQFF
TGTGCCAGCAGTTTATCTCCCGAGGGATTTGGTGAGCAGTTCTTC
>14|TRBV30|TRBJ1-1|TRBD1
CAWRRDSGNTEAFF
TGTGCCTGGAGGCGGGACAGCGGGAACACTGAAGCTTTCTTT
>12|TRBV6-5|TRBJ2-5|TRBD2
CATPGRVETQYF
TGTGCCACCCCGGGGAGGGTGGAGACCCAGTACTTC
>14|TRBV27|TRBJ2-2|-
CASSFFRNTGELFF
TGTGCCAGCAGTTTTTTCCGTAACACCGGGGAGCTGTTTTTT
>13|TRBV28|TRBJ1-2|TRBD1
CASGRGQGYGYTF
TGTGCCAGCGGGCGGGGACAGGGCTATGGCTACACCTTC
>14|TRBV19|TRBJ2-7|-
CASNPGAGTYEQYF
TGTGCCAGTAACCCTGGGGCAGGAACCTACGAGCAGTACTTC
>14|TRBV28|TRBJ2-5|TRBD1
CASIRGLYQETQYF
TGTGCCAGCATTAGGGGGCTATACCAAGAGACCCAGTACTTC
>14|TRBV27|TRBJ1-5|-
CAPRTAPSNQPQHF
TGTGCCCCGAGGACAGCACCTAGCAATCAGCCCCAGCATTTT
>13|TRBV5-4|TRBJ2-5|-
CASRSSPRETQYF
TGTGCCAGCAGATCCTCCCCCCGGGAGACCCAGTACTTC
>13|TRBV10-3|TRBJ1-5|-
CAISDRDDQPQHF
TGTGCCATCAGTGACAGGGACGATCAGCCCCAGCATTTT
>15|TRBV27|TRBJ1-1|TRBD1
CASSSGTALNTEAFF
TGTGCCAGCAGTTCTGGGACAGCCCTGAACACTGAAGCTTTCTTT
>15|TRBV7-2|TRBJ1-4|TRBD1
CASSLGRGLNEKLFF
TGTGCCAGCAGCTTAGGAAGGGGGCTTAATGAAAAACTGTTTTTT
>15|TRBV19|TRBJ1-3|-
CASPLQTSSGNTIYF
TGTGCCAGCCCCCTCCAGACCAGCTCTGGAAACACCATATATTTT
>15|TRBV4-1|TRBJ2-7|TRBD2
CASSQGAGGPGEQYF
TGCGCCAGCAGCCAAGGAGCGGGAGGGCCCGGCGAGCAGTACTTC
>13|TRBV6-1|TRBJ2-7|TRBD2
CASSPGGGYEQYF
TGTGCCAGCAGTCCGGGGGGGGGCTACGAGCAGTACTTC
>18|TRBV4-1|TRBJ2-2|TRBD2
CASSHPPNGRVYTGELFF
TGCGCCAGCAGCCACCCCCCGAACGGGAGGGTTTACACCGGGGAGCTGTTTTTT
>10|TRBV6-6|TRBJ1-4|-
CASRGEKLFF
TGTGCCAGCAGGGGTGAAAAACTGTTTTTT
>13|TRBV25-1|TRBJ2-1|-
CAGPAKGNNEQFF
TGTGCCGGCCCGGCTAAGGGCAACAATGAGCAGTTCTTC
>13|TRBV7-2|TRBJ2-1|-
CASSQSDYNEQFF
TGTGCCAGCAGCCAATCGGACTACAATGAGCAGTTCTTC
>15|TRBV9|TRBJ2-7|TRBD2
CASSVEAGGAYEQYF
TGTGCCAGCAGCGTAGAGGCGGGAGGGGCCTACGAGCAGTACTTC
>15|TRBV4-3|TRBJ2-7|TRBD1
CASSQERKGGNEQYF
TGCGCCAGCAGCCAAGAACGGAAAGGGGGCAACGAGCAGTACTTC